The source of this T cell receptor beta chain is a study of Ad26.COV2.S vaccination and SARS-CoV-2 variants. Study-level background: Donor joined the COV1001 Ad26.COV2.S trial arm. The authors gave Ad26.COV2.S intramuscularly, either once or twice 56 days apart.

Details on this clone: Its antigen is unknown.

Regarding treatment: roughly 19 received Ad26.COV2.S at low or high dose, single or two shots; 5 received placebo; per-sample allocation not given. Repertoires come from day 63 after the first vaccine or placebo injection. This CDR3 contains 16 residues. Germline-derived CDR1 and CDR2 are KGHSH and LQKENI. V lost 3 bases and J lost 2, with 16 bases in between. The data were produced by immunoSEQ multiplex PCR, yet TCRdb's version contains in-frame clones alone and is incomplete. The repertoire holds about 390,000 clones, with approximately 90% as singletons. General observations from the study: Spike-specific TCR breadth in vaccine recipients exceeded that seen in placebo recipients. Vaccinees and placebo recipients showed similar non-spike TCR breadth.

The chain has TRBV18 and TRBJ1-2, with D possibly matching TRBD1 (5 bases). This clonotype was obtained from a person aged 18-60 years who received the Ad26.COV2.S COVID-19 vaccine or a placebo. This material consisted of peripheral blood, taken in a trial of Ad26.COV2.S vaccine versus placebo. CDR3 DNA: TGTGCCAGCTCACCGGGCATCGAACAGGCGAACTATGGCTACACCTTC. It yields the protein CASSPGIEQANYGYTF.